What follows is one T cell receptor beta chain and its context. Its matching antigen is unknown. In germline, CDR1 is SGHTA, CDR2 FQGNSA. The CDR3 contains 12 residues. Trimming left V 4 bases short and J 4 bases short, with 6 bases between. This entry belongs to a study of beta chain features in type 1 diabetes. Notes on the study in general: When Type 1 diabetes patients were examined, their TCRB CDR3s proved moderately but significantly shorter in all four CD4+ subsets.

The entirety of the isolated RNA underwent reverse transcription, so expressed TCRB transcripts were sequenced. Profiled with immunoSEQ multiplex PCR; TCRdb holds only in-frame clones, not every one. This sample yields roughly 280,000 clones, of which around 24% are seen a single time; 0.012% belongs to the top ten. This chain uses TRBV7-2 with TRBJ2-3, with a possible D match to TRBD2 (5 bases). Sample: naive CD4+ T cells from blood. The receptor was derived from a woman in her twenties or thirties with type 1 diabetes. The CDR3 is CASSSDSDTQYF. CDR3 DNA sequence: TGTGCCAGCAGCTCGGACTCAGATACGCAGTATTTT. Combining the CDR3 with reference TRBV7-2 and TRBJ2-3 gives the whole variable domain GAGVSQSPSNKVTEKGKDVELRCDPISGHTALYWYRQSLGQGLEFLIYFQGNSAPDKSGLPSDRFSAERTGGSVSTLTIQRTQQEDSAVYLCASSSDSDTQYFGPGTRLTVL.